These T cell receptor beta chains were read from a single sample in a study of cytomegalovirus exposure and HLA in healthy donors. TCRdb's table, derived via immunoSEQ multiplex PCR, lists solely in-frame clones and lacks some. The sample contains some 110,000 clones, less than 80% of which appear only once. The sample comprised PBMCs. The source is a woman in her forties or fifties in good health and CMV-seropositive. Both conserved end residues are part of each CDR3. The order of the fields is J gene, clone size, V gene, D gene, CDR3 DNA, CDR3 protein. A D gene is named only where the DNA matches it firmly. The listing skips clone size in some rows; elsewhere it reads once, few, many or a size class.

TRBJ2-7 | few | TRBV6-5 | TRBD2 | TGTGCCAGCAGTTACGGGTTAGCGGGAGCCTACGAGCAGTACTTC | CASSYGLAGAYEQYF
TRBJ2-6 | - | TRBV18 | - | TGTGCCAGCTCACCATCTAACAGGGATGGGGCCAACGTCCTGACTTTC | CASSPSNRDGANVLTF
TRBJ2-1 | - | TRBV4-1 | TRBD2 | TGCGCCAGCAGCCAAGAGTGGCTAGCGGGGGGTTACAATGAGCAGTTCTTC | CASSQEWLAGGYNEQFF
TRBJ2-7 | - | TRBV21-1 | - | TGTGCCAGCAGCAAAGCGCTAGCCCAGACCTCCTACGAGCAGTACTTC | CASSKALAQTSYEQYF
TRBJ2-7 | - | TRBV10-1 | - | TGCGCCAGGAGGCCCCCGGCCGGCTCCTACGAGCAGTACTTC | CARRPPAGSYEQYF
TRBJ1-2 | - | TRBV19 | TRBD1 | TGTGCCAGCCTGGGACAGGGTAACTATGGCTACACCTTC | CASLGQGNYGYTF
TRBJ2-7 | once | TRBV29-1 | - | TGCAGCGTTGAAGATAACGGCGACAAGCAGTACTTC | CSVEDNGDKQYF
TRBJ2-1 | few | TRBV5-6 | - | TGTGCCAGCAGGCAGACACCCGGAAGTGAGCAGTTCTTC | CASRQTPGSEQFF
TRBJ2-3 | - | TRBV5-1 | - | TGCGCCAGCAGCTTATACGGGGGGCCTAGCACAGATACGCAGTATTTT | CASSLYGGPSTDTQYF
TRBJ2-1 | - | TRBV7-9 | - | TGTGCCAGCAGCCCTCTGGAGGGAAATGAGCAGTTCTTC | CASSPLEGNEQFF
TRBJ1-1 | few | TRBV4-3 | TRBD1 | TGCGCCAGCAGCCAAGATTGGGGGACAGGACGAACTGAAGCTTTCTTT | CASSQDWGTGRTEAFF
TRBJ2-3 | - | TRBV16 | TRBD2 | TGTGCCAGCAGCCCTCGGGGGGATGAGGCAGATACGCAGTATTTT | CASSPRGDEADTQYF
TRBJ2-7 | - | TRBV1 | - | TGCACCAGCAGCCAAGCCGGGACAGGGCGCTACGAGCAGTACTTC | CTSSQAGTGRYEQYF
TRBJ2-5 | - | TRBV15 | - | TGTGCCACCAGCGGGGGACAAGATAGTTCGGAGACCCAGTACTTC | CATSGGQDSSETQYF
TRBJ2-6 | - | TRBV10-3 | - | TGTGCCATCGAAGACAGTGCCTCTGGGGCCAACGTCCTGACTTTC | CAIEDSASGANVLTF
TRBJ2-1 | - | TRBV5-4 | TRBD1 | TGTGCCAGCAGCTTAGACCGGGACAGGGGGCCGAATGAGCAGTTCTTC | CASSLDRDRGPNEQFF
TRBJ2-7 | - | TRBV7-2 | TRBD2 | TGTGCCAGCAGCTTCTTACTCTCTCGGGCTAGCGGGAGTTACGAGCAGTACTTC | CASSFLLSRASGSYEQYF
TRBJ2-1 | - | TRBV2 | TRBD1 | TGTGCCAGCAGGGGACAGGGGGCCGACAATGAGCAGTTCTTC | CASRGQGADNEQFF
TRBJ1-2 | - | TRBV5-1 | - | TGCGCCAGCAGCTCATACGGGGGGGCGGATGGCTACACCTTC | CASSSYGGADGYTF
TRBJ1-2 | - | TRBV28 | - | TGTGCCAGCAGGGGGGGGATAGACAGGAACTATGGCTACACCTTC | CASRGGIDRNYGYTF
TRBJ1-1 | - | TRBV5-1 | - | TGCGCCAGCAGCCTGGTTTTAGGGGCGAACACTGAAGCTTTCTTT | CASSLVLGANTEAFF
TRBJ1-1 | - | TRBV18 | TRBD1 | TGTGCCAGCTCACCGACAGGGGGGATGACTGAAGCTTTCTTT | CASSPTGGMTEAFF
TRBJ2-2 | few | TRBV5-4 | - | TGTGCCAGCAGCTCTAGCGCCGGGGAGCTGTTTTTT | CASSSSAGELFF
TRBJ2-1 | - | TRBV10-3 | - | TGTGCCATCAGTGAAGGGACTCAATACAATGAGCAGTTCTTC | CAISEGTQYNEQFF
TRBJ2-7 | - | TRBV7-2 | - | TGTGCCAGCAGCCAAGACAGGAGAACCTACGAGCAGTACTTC | CASSQDRRTYEQYF
TRBJ2-7 | few | TRBV12-5 | TRBD1 | TGTGCTAGTGGCAAGACGACAGGGGACTCTTACGAGCAGTACTTC | CASGKTTGDSYEQYF
TRBJ2-2 | - | TRBV19 | TRBD1 | TGTGCCAGTAGCGCCCTGGGGGACAGGGGGAGTACCGGGGAGCTGTTTTTT | CASSALGDRGSTGELFF
TRBJ1-2 | - | TRBV7-9 | - | TGTGCCAGCAGCGGCGATACAGTGGTCTATGGCTACACCTTC | CASSGDTVVYGYTF
TRBJ1-2 | - | TRBV9 | - | TGTGCCAGCAGCCCCTTTTCGACAGTTCCTAACTATGGCTACACCTTC | CASSPFSTVPNYGYTF
TRBJ1-1 | - | TRBV28 | TRBD1 | TGTGCCAGCAGTTTAGGGGCAGGGGGTAGGGGTGAAGCTTTCTTT | CASSLGAGGRGEAFF
TRBJ2-2 | - | TRBV23-1 | TRBD2 | TGCGCCAGCAGTCAACGGACCGGGACTAGCCCTATCCCGAACACCGGGGAGCTGTTTTTT | CASSQRTGTSPIPNTGELFF
TRBJ1-4 | - | TRBV6-6 | - | TGTGCCAGCAGCCCACATGCAACTAATGAAAAACTGTTTTTT | CASSPHATNEKLFF
TRBJ1-5 | - | TRBV7-2 | - | TGTGCCAGCAGCCTTCAAACAGGGATGAGCAATCAGCCCCAGCATTTT | CASSLQTGMSNQPQHF
TRBJ1-1 | - | TRBV30 | TRBD1 | TGTGCCTGGAGTATAACAGGGGGGAACACTGAAGCTTTCTTT | CAWSITGGNTEAFF
TRBJ2-3 | few | TRBV10-3 | - | TGTGCCATCAGTGAAGGCGGCAGGGTAGAAGATACGCAGTATTTT | CAISEGGRVEDTQYF
TRBJ2-5 | - | TRBV7-2 | - | TGTGCCAGCAGCTTAGTGGCCTTCGAGACCCAGTACTTC | CASSLVAFETQYF
TRBJ2-1 | - | TRBV4-1 | - | TGCGCCAGCAGCCAAGAACATGGCCCCTACAATGAGCAGTTCTTC | CASSQEHGPYNEQFF
TRBJ1-1 | - | TRBV5-1 | TRBD1 | TGCGCCAGCAGCACAAATCCGGGACAGGGGGCAGGGACTGAAGCTTTCTTT | CASSTNPGQGAGTEAFF
TRBJ1-1 | - | TRBV11-2 | TRBD1 | TGTGCCAGCAGCCGAGACAGGGGTGGTGAAGCTTTCTTT | CASSRDRGGEAFF
TRBJ1-3 | few | TRBV18 | - | TGTGCCAGCTCACCACCTTCTAGACAGATTCTTAACCCTCAGAGCTCTGGAAACACCATATATTTT | CASSPPSRQILNPQSSGNTIYF
TRBJ1-1 | - | TRBV19 | - | TGTGCCAGTAGAACGACGGGACAAAGTTTTACTGAAGCTTTCTTT | CASRTTGQSFTEAFF
TRBJ2-7 | - | TRBV11-2 | TRBD1 | TGTGCCAGCAGCCGACAGAACAGGGGCGAGCAGTACTTC | CASSRQNRGEQYF
TRBJ1-2 | - | TRBV19 | TRBD1 | TGTGCCAGTTCGACAGGGAGTAAGACTGGCTACACCTTC | CASSTGSKTGYTF
TRBJ2-7 | - | TRBV7-9 | TRBD2 | TGTGCCAGCAGCTTAGAGCCTAGCGGCTCCTACGAGCAGTACTTC | CASSLEPSGSYEQYF
TRBJ2-2 | - | TRBV4-3 | - | TGCGCCAGCAGCCAAGAATACTTCGGGGAGCTGTTTTTT | CASSQEYFGELFF
TRBJ2-3 | - | TRBV5-6 | - | TGTGCCAGCAGCCGGAGCACAGATACGCAGTATTTT | CASSRSTDTQYF
TRBJ1-3 | - | TRBV6-5 | - | TGTGCCAGCAGTTACTCGGCCAATAACCGAAACACCATATATTTT | CASSYSANNRNTIYF
TRBJ2-1 | - | TRBV4-2 | TRBD1 | TGTGCCAGCAGCCATCTCACCGGGACAGCTGGGGACAATGAGCAGTTCTTC | CASSHLTGTAGDNEQFF
TRBJ1-2 | - | TRBV30 | TRBD1 | TGTGCCTGGAGTGTGGCCAGGGGGCGCGGGGGCTACACCTTC | CAWSVARGRGGYTF
TRBJ2-3 | few | TRBV6-1 | - | TGTGCCAGCAGTGAATGGGGCGGAGACACAGATACGCAGTATTTT | CASSEWGGDTDTQYF
TRBJ2-2 | - | TRBV7-2 | TRBD2 | TGTGCCAGCAGCCCTACAACGCAAAGTAGCGGGAGCACCGGGGAGCTGTTTTTT | CASSPTTQSSGSTGELFF
TRBJ2-7 | - | TRBV19 | - | TGTGCCAGTAGTGAGACTCCGCCGGCCGAGTACGAGCAGTACTTC | CASSETPPAEYEQYF
TRBJ1-3 | - | TRBV6-6 | - | TGTGCCAGCACCCCGCTTAGAGGCTCTGGAAACACCATATATTTT | CASTPLRGSGNTIYF
TRBJ2-2 | - | TRBV10-3 | TRBD1 | TGTGCCATCGGCTCCGGGACAGGGGTCACCGGGGAGCTGTTTTTT | CAIGSGTGVTGELFF